A single sample is the source of the 10 T cell receptor beta chains below, sequenced in a study of Graves' ophthalmopathy and Graves' hyperthyroidism. RNA transcripts were the source from which TCR beta CDR3 regions were amplified. An opening RT-PCR round employed HTBI primers and preceded a second-round multiplex PCR. Each CDR3 protein gets one entry after TCRdb re-called the multiplex PCR reads with MiXCR. The sample lists some 750,000 distinct CDR3 sequences, about 44% seen once, with 40% to 55% in the top ten. Specimen: peripheral blood. These receptors came from an adult man with Graves' ophthalmopathy.

This clonotype was seen only a few times. The rearrangement links TRBV7-9 to TRBJ2-7, with TRBD2 matching over 11 bases. The germline gives CDR1 SEHNR, CDR2 FQNEAQ (reference sequence). Trimming removed 5 bases from V and 4 bases from J; junction bases left unmatched: 7. This CDR3 spans 15 amino acids. The CDR3, as DNA: TGTGCCAGCAGCCACCGACTAGCGGGATCATACGAGCAGTACTTC. This gives the protein CASSHRLAGSYEQYF.

This clonotype has only one observation. Germline and junction disagree at one end, which may indicate a read error. The V call is TRBV7-9, the J call TRBJ1-3; no definite D call. The CDR3 loop spans 16 amino acids. Germline CDR1 and CDR2: SEHNR and FQNEAQ (reference sequence). The CDR3 bases are TGCGCCAGCAGGCGATATCCGACTGGCACTGGAAACACCATATATTTT. Protein product: CASRRYPTGTGNTIYF.

This clonotype has a count of ten or more. The V and J genes are TRBV20-1 and TRBJ2-5, with D tentatively TRBD1 (5 bases). Germline CDR1 is DFQATT and CDR2 is SNEGSKA (reference sequence). Trimming removed 7 bases at V and 5 bases at J, with 14 bases between. This CDR3 spans 12 amino acids. DNA of the CDR3: TGCAGTGTTGGGCAGGGTTCCGAGACCCAGTACTTC. Translated: CSVGQGSETQYF.

A note on this clonotype: One base away lies a much larger clone, so this may be a sequencing read error. The chain employs TRBV29-1 and TRBJ1-2; TRBD1 matches 7 bases. V lost 0 bases to trimming and J lost 4 bases; unmatched junction nucleotides: 11. Per the germline V gene, CDR1 is SQVTM and CDR2 is ANQGSEA. The CDR3 runs 16 residues. The CDR3 coding sequence is TGCAGCGTTGAAGAAGGGGGGGACAGCCCATCCTATGGCTACACCTTC. Amino acids: CSVEEGGDSPSYGYTF.

V is TRBV20-1 and J is TRBJ2-7, with 13 bases identical to TRBD2. From germline, CDR1 is DFQATT and CDR2 SNEGSKA (reference sequence). V gave up 4 bases and J gave up 6 bases; unmatched junction bases: 6. The CDR3 is 14 residues long. The CDR3 reads CSAIRLAGGGEQYF. The CDR3 DNA is TGCAGTGCTATCCGACTAGCGGGAGGAGGCGAGCAGTACTTC.

This clonotype showed up just a few times. V usage is TRBV20-1 and J usage is TRBJ1-1; 7 nucleotides align to TRBD1. The V gene end was trimmed by 5 bases and the J gene end by 4 bases; junction bases not matched to a gene: 13. The CDR3 is made up of 15 amino acids. The germline gives CDR1 DFQATT, CDR2 SNEGSKA (reference sequence). The CDR3 is CSAVRSDRKATEAFF. The CDR3 DNA reads as TGCAGTGCTGTGCGGTCGGACAGGAAGGCCACTGAAGCTTTCTTT.

The chain uses TRBV2 and TRBJ1-6; D unresolved. Germline lookup yields CDR1 SNHLY and CDR2 FYNNEI. The V end was cut by 5 bases, the J end by 2 bases, with 16 bases between. CDR3 length: 17 residues. CDR3 residues: CASSYDRSWTYNSPLHF. For the CDR3, the DNA is TGTGCCAGCAGTTACGACCGGTCGTGGACCTATAATTCACCCCTCCACTTT.

The chain links TRBV7-9 to TRBJ1-4, with TRBD1 identical over 9 bases. The J segment lost 11 bases and the V segment lost 10 bases, leaving 20 bases of the junction unmatched. The CDR3 length is 16 residues. Germline V gives CDR1 SEHNR, CDR2 FQNEAQ (reference sequence). CDR3 nucleotides: TGTGCCATCAAGGCTAGCGGGACAGGGAAGGCAGGGAAACTGTTTTTT. Translating gives CAIKASGTGKAGKLFF.

This clonotype occurred many times. The chain has TRBV29-1 and TRBJ2-5; perhaps TRBD2 as D (6 bases). The CDR3 spans 13 residues. Germline CDR1 and CDR2: SQVTM and ANQGSEA. V dropped 6 bases and J dropped 3 bases, with 14 bases sitting between them. The CDR3 spells CSVSRGTKETQYF. CDR3 in DNA: TGCAGCGTGTCCCGGGGGACCAAAGAGACCCAGTACTTC. The full variable domain, rest sourced from reference TRBV29-1 and TRBJ2-5, is SAVISQKPSRDICQRGTSLTIQCQVDSQVTMMFWYRQQPGQSLTLIATANQGSEATYESGFVIDKFPISRPNLTFSTLTVSNMSPEDSSIYLCSVSRGTKETQYFGPGTRLLVL.

The rearrangement links TRBV11-2 to TRBJ2-7; D is ambiguous. Germline V CDR1 and CDR2: SGHAT, FQNNGV. This CDR3 contains 13 residues. Trimming cost V 0 bases and J 6 bases, with 9 bases left between them. The CDR3 DNA follows: TGTGCCAGCAGCTTAGAGGTGGCCTCCGAGCAGTACTTC. Translating gives CASSLEVASEQYF.